This entry lists 26 T cell receptor beta chains sequenced from one sample in a study of CD8+CD57+ T cells in acquired aplastic anemia. Individuals selected for sequencing had exhibited CD8+CD57+ cell expansion on flow cytometry. TCR beta VDJ and CDR3 profiles were obtained from a genomic DNA template. A single record per CDR3 protein comes from TCRdb applying MiXCR to the reads. The repertoire holds roughly 280,000 distinct CDR3 sequences, with approximately 60% as singletons. Sequencing used sorted CD4+, CD8+, or CD8+CD57+ T cells (not recorded which) from PBMCs. Receptor source: a human donor with aplastic anemia.

This chain links TRBV6-4 with TRBJ2-3; D is ambiguous. Trimming removed 4 bases from V and 6 bases from J, with 14 bases in between. The germline CDR1 and CDR2 sequences are MRHNA and SNTAGT. The CDR3 covers 14 residues. Here the CDR3 DNA reads TGTGCCAGCAGTGGGGCCGGTTTAACCGATACGCAGTATTTT. Translated, it gives CASSGAGLTDTQYF.

There are a few counts of this clonotype. The chain has TRBV20-1 and TRBJ2-5; maybe TRBD2 (6 bases). Trimming pared 5 bases from V and 2 bases from J, leaving 15 bases between. This CDR3 contains 14 residues. Germline values: CDR1 DFQATT, CDR2 SNEGSKA (reference sequence). The CDR3 protein is CSAVPLAQQETQYF. The CDR3 DNA is TGCAGTGCTGTACCCCTAGCGCAACAAGAGACCCAGTACTTC.

The chain joins TRBV15 to TRBJ2-3; 8 positions agree with TRBD2. The CDR3 sequence is 14 residues long. Germline CDR1 and CDR2: LNHNV and YYDKDF (reference sequence). Trimming took 5 bases from V and 5 from J; bases not matched to a gene: 6. CDR3: CATSPGLARDTQYF. CDR3 coding DNA: TGTGCCACCAGCCCAGGACTAGCACGAGATACGCAGTATTTT.

This clonotype was picked up many times. CDR3 DNA: TGTGCCAGCAGGATGGGATTTTATCAAGAGACCCAGTACTTC. Translating it yields CASRMGFYQETQYF. The J gene is TRBJ2-5, the V gene TRBV6-5; D is ambiguous. Germline V CDR1 and CDR2: MNHEY, SVGAGI. V lost 6 bases and J lost 2, with 13 bases in between. CDR3 length equals 14 residues.

This chain connects TRBV20-1 to TRBJ2-3; D call uncertain. V shed 5 bases and J shed 2 bases, with 14 bases lying between them. Germline values: CDR1 DFQATT, CDR2 SNEGSKA (reference sequence). CDR3 length: 14 amino acids. As DNA, the CDR3 is TGCAGTGCTTCCCGTCTTCCCTCCACAGATACGCAGTATTTT. This encodes CSASRLPSTDTQYF.

This clonotype occurred many times. The genes are TRBV25-1 and TRBJ2-1; no clear D. V lost 3 bases, J lost 12 bases, and 15 bases lay in between. The CDR3 length is 13 residues. Germline CDR1 and CDR2: MGHDK and SYGVNS. The CDR3 spells CASSDDTVLGQFF. DNA for the CDR3: TGTGCCAGCAGTGATGATACGGTACTTGGGCAGTTCTTC.

This clonotype appeared many times. The V call is TRBV19, the J call TRBJ2-1, with 7 nucleotides matching TRBD2. The CDR3 consists of 16 residues. The germline V gene encodes CDR1 LNHDA and CDR2 SQIVND (reference sequence). V was clipped by 4 bases and J by 6 bases; unmatched bases: 12. CDR3 coding DNA: TGTGCCAGTAGTACCCTAGCGGCCAACACGCCCAATGAGCAGTTCTTC. As protein: CASSTLAANTPNEQFF.

The rearrangement links TRBV7-8 to TRBJ1-1; D possibly corresponds to TRBD1 (6 bases). There are 13 residues in the CDR3. Trimming pared 4 bases from V and 5 bases from J, leaving 11 bases between. Germline CDR1 is SGHVS and CDR2 is FQNEAQ. The CDR3 sequence: CASSYDQGTEAFF. In DNA, the CDR3 is TGTGCCAGCAGCTATGACCAGGGGACTGAAGCTTTCTTT.

The table lists this clonotype with many counts. The V gene is TRBV6-5, the J gene TRBJ1-2; a weak D match, TRBD1 (5 bases). CDR1 is MNHEY and CDR2 is SVGAGI in the germline V gene. Trimming cost V 5 bases and J 2 bases, with 18 bases left between them. The length of the CDR3 is 16 residues. Here the CDR3 DNA reads TGTGCCAGCAGTAGGGATGGAGGGGCCTCAAACTATGGCTACACCTTC. Its translation: CASSRDGGASNYGYTF.

The CDR3 DNA follows: TGCAGTGCTCTATTGACTCTGACAGATACGCAGTATTTT. Translating gives CSALLTLTDTQYF. The chain links TRBV20-1 to TRBJ2-3; D unclear. The germline V gene encodes CDR1 DFQATT and CDR2 SNEGSKA (reference sequence). The CDR3 runs 13 residues. Trimming took 5 bases from V and 3 from J, leaving 12 bases between them.

At least ten counts were recorded for this clonotype. The chain is built from TRBV7-3 and TRBJ2-2; 13 nucleotides align to TRBD2. This CDR3 contains 16 residues. The V and J ends lost 4 bases and 6 bases, in that order; junction bases with no gene match: 5. The V gene's germline CDR1 is SGHTA and CDR2 FQGTGA. The CDR3 is CASSSGLAGVAGELFF. The DNA for the CDR3 is TGTGCCAGCAGCTCTGGACTAGCGGGAGTGGCCGGGGAGCTGTTTTTT.

This clonotype has a count of ten or more. This chain connects TRBV19 to TRBJ1-3; D uncertain. Germline loops: CDR1 LNHDA, CDR2 SQIVND (reference sequence). V lost 10 bases and J lost 0, with 16 bases in between. The CDR3 is 15 residues long. The CDR3 bases are TGTGCCACCCACCCAATGGGATTCTCTGGAAACACCATATATTTT. Translating it yields CATHPMGFSGNTIYF.

This clonotype has ten or more counts. J is TRBJ2-4 and V is TRBV5-8; D gene ambiguous. This CDR3 region has 15 residues. Trimming took off 2 bases at V and 0 bases at J, with 9 bases between the two ends. Germline V gene sequence: CDR1 SGHTS, CDR2 YDEGEE. As DNA, the CDR3 is TGTGCCAGCAGCTTCCATGACCTAGCCAAAAACATTCAGTACTTC. Its translation: CASSFHDLAKNIQYF.

This rearrangement joins TRBV19 to TRBJ2-3; tentative D call: TRBD1 (5 bases). CDR3 size: 15 residues. Deletions cut 6 bases from V and 3 bases from J, with 16 bases between. Per germline, CDR1 LNHDA and CDR2 SQIVND (reference sequence). The CDR3 DNA follows: TGTGCCAGTAGCCGAGACCAGGGTCTGACAGATACGCAGTATTTT. This sequence encodes CASSRDQGLTDTQYF.

The rearrangement uses TRBV2 and TRBJ2-5; D gene ambiguous. Germline loops: CDR1 SNHLY, CDR2 FYNNEI. Trimming stripped 5 bases from V and 1 base from J, with 5 bases between. The CDR3 runs 12 residues. The CDR3 DNA reads as TGTGCCAGCAGTCACTCCCAAGAGACCCAGTACTTC. Amino acids: CASSHSQETQYF.

The table lists this clonotype with many counts. The chain employs TRBV6-5 and TRBJ2-5; 9 bases align to TRBD2. The germline V gene encodes CDR1 MNHEY and CDR2 SVGAGI. The CDR3 consists of 16 residues. V was pared by 4 bases and J by 5 bases, with 11 bases of the junction left unmatched. CDR3 loop: CASSSLRLAVPETQYF. Written as DNA, the CDR3 is TGTGCCAGCAGTTCTCTCCGACTAGCGGTCCCCGAGACCCAGTACTTC.

V gene TRBV20-1 combines with J gene TRBJ2-7, with D possibly TRBD1 on 6 matching bases. The CDR3 is made up of 13 amino acids. Germline V CDR1 and CDR2: DFQATT, SNEGSKA (reference sequence). V shed 5 bases and J shed 1 base, with 12 bases lying between them. CDR3 bases: TGCAGTGCTCTAACAGGGATTTCCTACGAGCAGTACTTC. It specifies CSALTGISYEQYF.

The V call is TRBV5-1, the J call TRBJ2-2, with D perhaps matching TRBD1 or TRBD2 (6 bases each). Deletions cut 2 bases from V and 4 bases from J, with 12 bases between. Germline CDR1 SGHRS, CDR2 YFSETQ. The CDR3 consists of 15 residues. In DNA, the CDR3 is TGCGCCAGCAGCTTTGTCAGGGGAGGCACCGGGGAGCTGTTTTTT. Its translation: CASSFVRGGTGELFF.

V gene TRBV24-1 combines with J gene TRBJ2-6; no reliable D call. The CDR3 totals 14 residues. Germline CDR1 is KGHDR and CDR2 is SFDVKD. Trimming removed 3 bases at V and 4 bases at J, with 6 bases between. CDR3 nucleotides: TGTGCCACCAGTGATCCGATGGGGGCCAACGTCCTGACTTTC. It yields the protein CATSDPMGANVLTF.

J is TRBJ2-1 and V is TRBV5-1; D possibly corresponds to TRBD1 (6 bases). V lost 4 bases and J 1 base, leaving 12 bases between the germline ends. The CDR3 spans 15 residues. Germline V gene data show CDR1 as SGHRS and CDR2 as YFSETQ. CDR3 residues: CASSGSGDSYNEQFF. Written as DNA, the CDR3 is TGCGCCAGCAGCGGCTCAGGGGATTCCTACAATGAGCAGTTCTTC.

The table lists this clonotype with many counts. The V and J genes are TRBV5-1 and TRBJ2-2; D unclear. Trimming removed 0 bases at V and 6 bases at J, with 9 bases between. This CDR3 region has 14 residues. Germline CDR1 is SGHRS and CDR2 is YFSETQ. CDR3 region: CASSLGDTAGELFF. For the CDR3, the DNA is TGCGCCAGCAGCTTGGGTGATACTGCCGGGGAGCTGTTTTTT. The full variable domain, rest sourced from reference TRBV5-1 and TRBJ2-2, is KAGVTQTPRYLIKTRGQQVTLSCSPISGHRSVSWYQQTPGQGLQFLFEYFSETQRNKGNFPGRFSGRQFSNSRSEMNVSTLELGDSALYLCASSLGDTAGELFFGEGSRLTVL.

This clonotype was detected ten times or more. This chain uses TRBV6-5 with TRBJ2-1, with unresolved D. Germline values: CDR1 MNHEY, CDR2 SVGAGI. V gave up 0 bases and J gave up 3 bases, with 6 bases separating them. This CDR3 contains 14 residues. The DNA of the CDR3 is TGTGCCAGCAGTTACTCGCAGATCTACAATGAGCAGTTCTTC. Amino acid sequence: CASSYSQIYNEQFF.

The rearrangement links TRBV12-3 or TRBV12-4 to TRBJ2-7; 8 bases agree with TRBD1. The CDR3 sequence is 13 residues long. V gave up 1 base and J gave up 7 bases; unmatched junction bases: 3. CDR3 DNA: TGTGCCAGCAGTTTAGGGACAGGGTTTGAGCAGTACTTC. Translated: CASSLGTGFEQYF.

This clonotype was counted at least ten times. The chain couples TRBV6-5 to TRBJ1-5; D is possibly TRBD1 (5 bases). Trimming removed 2 bases at V and 0 bases at J, with 14 bases between. The CDR3 contains 17 residues. The V gene's germline CDR1 is MNHEY and CDR2 SVGAGI. The CDR3 bases are TGTGCCAGCAGTTACCGTGGCACCGGGGCTAGCAATCAGCCCCAGCATTTT. It encodes CASSYRGTGASNQPQHF.

This clonotype was observed a handful of times. The chain joins TRBV24-1 to TRBJ2-1; 10 nucleotides match TRBD2. The V gene end was trimmed by 10 bases and the J gene end by 8 bases; junction bases not matched to a gene: 7. Germline V gene data show CDR1 as KGHDR and CDR2 as SFDVKD. The CDR3 has 13 amino acids. The CDR3 nucleotides read TGTGCCACTGCTAGCGGGAGTGTGGATGAGCAGTTCTTC. Protein sequence: CATASGSVDEQFF.

The V gene is TRBV7-9, the J gene TRBJ2-7; no firm D call. Per germline, CDR1 SEHNR and CDR2 FQNEAQ (reference sequence). This CDR3 is built from 16 residues. V gave up 5 bases and J gave up 2 bases, with 19 bases separating them. CDR3 nucleotides: TGTGCCAGCAGCACATCGGACGCGAGGCCTGCCTACGAGCAGTACTTC. Translating it yields CASSTSDARPAYEQYF.